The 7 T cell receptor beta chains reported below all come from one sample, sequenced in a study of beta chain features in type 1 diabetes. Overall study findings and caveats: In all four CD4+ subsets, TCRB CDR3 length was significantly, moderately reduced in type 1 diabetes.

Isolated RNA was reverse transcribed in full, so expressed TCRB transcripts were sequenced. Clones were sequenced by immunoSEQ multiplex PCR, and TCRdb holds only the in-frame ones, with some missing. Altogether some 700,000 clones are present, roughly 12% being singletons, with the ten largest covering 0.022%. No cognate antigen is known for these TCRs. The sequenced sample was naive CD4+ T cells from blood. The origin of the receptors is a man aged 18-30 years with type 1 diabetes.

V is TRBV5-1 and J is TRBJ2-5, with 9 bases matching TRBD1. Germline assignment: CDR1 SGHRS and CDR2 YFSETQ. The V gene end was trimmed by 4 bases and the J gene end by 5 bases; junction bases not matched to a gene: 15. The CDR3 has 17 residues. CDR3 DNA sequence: TGCGCCAGCAGCCCACCGGGACAGGGCACCCTAGGCGAGACCCAGTACTTC. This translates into CASSPPGQGTLGETQYF.

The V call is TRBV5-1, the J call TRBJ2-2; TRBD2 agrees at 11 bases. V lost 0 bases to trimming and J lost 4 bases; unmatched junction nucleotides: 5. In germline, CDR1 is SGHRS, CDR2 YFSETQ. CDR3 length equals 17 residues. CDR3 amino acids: CASSLGPGLAATGELFF. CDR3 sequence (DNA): TGCGCCAGCAGCTTGGGGCCGGGACTAGCGGCCACCGGGGAGCTGTTTTTT. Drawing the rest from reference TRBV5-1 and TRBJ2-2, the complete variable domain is KAGVTQTPRYLIKTRGQQVTLSCSPISGHRSVSWYQQTPGQGLQFLFEYFSETQRNKGNFPGRFSGRQFSNSRSEMNVSTLELGDSALYLCASSLGPGLAATGELFFGEGSRLTVL.

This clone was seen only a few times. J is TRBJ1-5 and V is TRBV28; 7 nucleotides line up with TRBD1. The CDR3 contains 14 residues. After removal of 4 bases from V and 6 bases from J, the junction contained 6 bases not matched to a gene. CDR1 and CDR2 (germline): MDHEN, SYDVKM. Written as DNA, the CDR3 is TGTGCCAGCAGTTCTGGACAGGCTAGTCAGCCCCAGCATTTT. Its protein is CASSSGQASQPQHF.

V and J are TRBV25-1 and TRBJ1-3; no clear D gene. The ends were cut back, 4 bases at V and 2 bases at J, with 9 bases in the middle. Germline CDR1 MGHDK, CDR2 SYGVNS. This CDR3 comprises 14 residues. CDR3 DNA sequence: TGTGCCAGCAGTGTGCCGAGCACTGGAAACACCATATATTTT. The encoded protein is CASSVPSTGNTIYF. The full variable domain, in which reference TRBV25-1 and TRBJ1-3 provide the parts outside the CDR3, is EADIYQTPRYLVIGTGKKITLECSQTMGHDKMYWYQQDPGMELHLIHYSYGVNSTEKGDLSSESTVSRIRTEHFPLTLESARPSHTSQYLCASSVPSTGNTIYFGEGSWLTVV.

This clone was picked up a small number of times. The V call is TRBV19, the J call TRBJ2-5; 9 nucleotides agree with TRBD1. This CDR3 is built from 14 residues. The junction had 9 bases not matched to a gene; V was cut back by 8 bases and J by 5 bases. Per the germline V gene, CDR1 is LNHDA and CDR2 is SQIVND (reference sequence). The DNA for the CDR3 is TGTGCCAGTGGACAGGGGCCCTCGCGGGAGACCCAGTACTTC. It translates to CASGQGPSRETQYF. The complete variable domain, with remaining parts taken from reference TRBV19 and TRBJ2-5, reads DGGITQSPKYLFRKEGQNVTLSCEQNLNHDAMYWYRQDPGQGLRLIYYSQIVNDFQKGDIAEGYSVSREKKESFPLTVTSAQKNPTAFYLCASGQGPSRETQYFGPGTRLLVL.

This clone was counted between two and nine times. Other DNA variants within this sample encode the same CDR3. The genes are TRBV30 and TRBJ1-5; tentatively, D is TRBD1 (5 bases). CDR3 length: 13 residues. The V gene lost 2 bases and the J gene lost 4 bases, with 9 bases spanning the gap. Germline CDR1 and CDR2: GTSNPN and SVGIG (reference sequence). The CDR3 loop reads CAWSTGDNQPQHF. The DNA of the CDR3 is TGTGCCTGGAGTACAGGAGATAATCAGCCCCAGCATTTT.

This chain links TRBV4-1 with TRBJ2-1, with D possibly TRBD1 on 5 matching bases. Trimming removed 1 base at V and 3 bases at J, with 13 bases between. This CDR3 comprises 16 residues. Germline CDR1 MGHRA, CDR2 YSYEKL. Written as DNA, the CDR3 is TGCGCCAGCAGCCAAGTCGCCAGACAGAGCTACAATGAGCAGTTCTTC. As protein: CASSQVARQSYNEQFF.